This TCR beta chain was sequenced for a study of identical twins. TCRdb called the 5' RACE reads again in MiXCR, with one record for every CDR3 protein. The sample contains roughly 770,000 distinct CDR3 sequences, around a sixth of which appear only once. The trim removed 6 bases at V and 0 bases at J, leaving 1 base unmatched. The CDR3 runs 13 residues. Germline loops: CDR1 MNHNY, CDR2 SVGAGI (reference sequence). This clonotype was detected only a few times. These same data were also listed under a study on T cells expressing NK-cell markers.

Specimen: PBMCs. This sequence was found in a young woman in good health. The genes are TRBV6-6 and TRBJ1-1; TRBD1 matches at 7 bases. The CDR3 bases are TGTGCCAGCAGACAGGGGATGAACACTGAAGCTTTCTTT. Translated: CASRQGMNTEAFF.